One and the same sample provided the 29 T cell receptor beta chains below, sequenced in a study of blood T cell repertoires in COVID-19. TCRdb's table, derived via immunoSEQ multiplex PCR, lists solely in-frame clones and lacks some. Altogether hundreds of thousands of clones are present, roughly 89% being singletons, with the ten largest covering 1.8%. The sequenced sample consisted of peripheral blood. These receptors all come from a woman aged 25 to 39 with COVID-19, enrolled during active disease.

The chain combines TRBV19 with TRBJ1-3; possibly TRBD1 for D (6 bases). V was shortened by 3 bases and J by 0 bases, with 9 bases between the two germline ends. The germline CDR1 and CDR2 sequences are LNHDA and SQIVND (reference sequence). The CDR3 consists of 15 residues. The CDR3 sequence is CASSIGGASGNTIYF. DNA for the CDR3: TGTGCCAGTAGTATTGGGGGGGCCTCTGGAAACACCATATATTTT.

The chain is built from TRBV20-1 and TRBJ2-3; D unclear. Trimming pared 6 bases from V and 11 bases from J, leaving 15 bases between. CDR1 and CDR2 from the germline V gene are DFQATT and SNEGSKA (reference sequence). This CDR3 has 11 residues. CDR3 region: CSAATSVWQYF. The CDR3 DNA follows: TGCAGTGCCGCCACTTCGGTATGGCAGTATTTT.

V is TRBV4-2 and J is TRBJ2-3, with 7 bases that match TRBD2. The CDR3 has 21 amino acids. The germline gives CDR1 LGHNA, CDR2 YNFKEQ. V trimming: 1 base; J trimming: 2 bases; junction bases outside the gene matches: 21. CDR3 loop: CASSQGSSGGGELSYTDTQYF. The CDR3 DNA sequence: TGTGCCAGCAGCCAAGGGTCGAGCGGCGGGGGAGAATTATCGTACACAGATACGCAGTATTTT.

The CDR3 nucleotides are TGTGCCAGCAGTGATCGGACAGGGCCTTCTAACTATGGCTACACCTTC. Protein: CASSDRTGPSNYGYTF. The rearrangement joins TRBV6-1 to TRBJ1-2; TRBD1 aligns across 8 bases. Trimming cost V 3 bases and J 0 bases; bases outside gene matches: 6. The CDR3 contains 16 residues. The germline gives CDR1 MNHNS, CDR2 SASEGT.

The rearrangement links TRBV18 to TRBJ2-5; 8 bases line up with TRBD2. V lost 4 bases to trimming and J lost 2 bases; unmatched junction nucleotides: 24. The CDR3 length is 21 residues. Germline CDR1 and CDR2: KGHSH and LQKENI. CDR3 in amino acids: CASSLTSGLGLALTGQETQYF. The DNA for the CDR3 is TGTGCCAGCTCACTTACCAGCGGCCTAGGACTAGCCCTCACGGGACAAGAGACCCAGTACTTC.

This clone has more than one count but fewer than ten. J is TRBJ2-7 and V is TRBV6-1, with D uncertain. Trimming shortened V by 2 bases and J by 2 bases, and 13 bases separated the two germline ends. This CDR3 has 15 residues. Germline values: CDR1 MNHNS, CDR2 SASEGT. Here the CDR3 reads CASSEFRGLAYEQYF. Here the CDR3 DNA reads TGTGCCAGCAGTGAATTTAGAGGTCTTGCCTACGAGCAGTACTTC.

The V call is TRBV4-1, the J call TRBJ2-3; 10 bases fit TRBD2. The germline V gene has CDR1 MGHRA and CDR2 YSYEKL. V lost 2 bases, J lost 3 bases, and 8 bases stayed unmatched. The CDR3 is made up of 17 amino acids. CDR3 in amino acids: CASSQSERGGPTDTQYF. The CDR3 nucleotides are TGCGCCAGCAGCCAATCGGAGCGGGGGGGCCCAACAGATACGCAGTATTTT.

The chain has TRBV25-1 and TRBJ2-3; 14 bases are a match to TRBD2. This CDR3 spans 16 amino acids. V lost 6 bases and J lost 3; bases outside the gene matches: 5. Germline loops: CDR1 MGHDK, CDR2 SYGVNS. The CDR3, as DNA: TGTGCCAGCAGCTTGACTAGCGGGGGGGTTACAGATACGCAGTATTTT. As protein: CASSLTSGGVTDTQYF.

V is TRBV7-6 and J is TRBJ1-1; maybe TRBD1 (5 bases). Germline values: CDR1 SGHVS, CDR2 FNYEAQ. The CDR3 runs 13 residues. Trimming left V 4 bases short and J 4 bases short, with 10 bases between. CDR3 DNA: TGTGCCAGCAGCTCCAGGGTGAGCACTGAAGCTTTCTTT. Protein product: CASSSRVSTEAFF.

The rearrangement uses TRBV2 and TRBJ2-7, with unresolved D. Trimming removed 6 bases at V and 6 bases at J, with 24 bases between. This CDR3 is built from 16 residues. CDR1 and CDR2 from the germline V gene are SNHLY and FYNNEI. The CDR3 region is CASSYDLGDVRAEQYF. In DNA, the CDR3 is TGTGCCAGCAGCTATGATCTTGGAGACGTTCGAGCCGAGCAGTACTTC.

This chain links TRBV4-2 with TRBJ2-1; TRBD2 agrees at 10 bases. The V gene's germline CDR1 is LGHNA and CDR2 YNFKEQ. This CDR3 has 14 amino acids. The V segment lost 6 bases and the J segment 6 bases; nucleotides outside the gene matches: 5. CDR3 in DNA: TGTGCCAGCAGTCTTTTAGCGGGGGGCAATGAGCAGTTCTTC. It translates to CASSLLAGGNEQFF.

The chain employs TRBV5-1 and TRBJ2-3, with D tentatively TRBD1 (5 bases). The CDR3 loop spans 16 amino acids. Looked up from germline, CDR1 is SGHRS and CDR2 is YFSETQ. With 8 bases removed from V and 4 bases from J, the gap between germline ends came to 23 bases. The CDR3 DNA is TGCGCCAGTAAAACGACGGCGTCCAGGGTAGCAGATACGCAGTATTTT. It encodes CASKTTASRVADTQYF.

This clone was detected only once. The chain recombines TRBV16 with TRBJ1-5; D unresolved. The CDR3 is made up of 16 amino acids. V was clipped by 0 bases and J by 2 bases, with 11 bases between them. Per the germline V gene, CDR1 is KGHSY and CDR2 is FQNENV. CDR3 bases: TGTGCCAGCAGCCAATCCGGGGTAACCGGCAATCAGCCCCAGCATTTT. Encoded protein: CASSQSGVTGNQPQHF. The full variable domain, in which reference TRBV16 and TRBJ1-5 provide the parts outside the CDR3, is GEEVAQTPKHLVRGEGQKAKLYCAPIKGHSYVFWYQQVLKNEFKFLISFQNENVFDETGMPKERFSAKCLPNSPCSLEIQATKLEDSAVYFCASSQSGVTGNQPQHFGDGTRLSIL.

The chain recombines TRBV27 with TRBJ2-7; 8 nucleotides line up with TRBD1. Trimming cost V 5 bases and J 3 bases; bases outside gene matches: 9. Per the germline V gene, CDR1 is MNHEY and CDR2 is SMNVEV (reference sequence). The CDR3 spans 15 residues. The CDR3 is CASSRRGQDSYEQYV. As DNA, the CDR3 is TGTGCCAGCAGTCGGCGGGGACAGGACAGCTACGAGCAGTACGTC.

The V call is TRBV5-1, the J call TRBJ2-6; D gene unclear. This CDR3 spans 15 amino acids. From germline, CDR1 is SGHRS and CDR2 YFSETQ. V was clipped by 0 bases and J by 4 bases, with 8 bases between them. The CDR3 DNA sequence: TGCGCCAGCAGCTTGGTAGTTTCCGGGGCCAACGTCCTGACTTTC. It specifies CASSLVVSGANVLTF.

This clone showed up just once. The chain uses TRBV4-1 and TRBJ1-1, with 8 bases matching TRBD1. CDR3 length: 16 residues. Trimming at V came to 5 bases and at J to 1 base, leaving 9 bases not matched to a gene. Per germline, CDR1 MGHRA and CDR2 YSYEKL. CDR3 in DNA: TGCGCCAGCAGCGAAGCCAGGGGGCAAAGGAACACTGAAGCTTTCTTT. Its protein product is CASSEARGQRNTEAFF.

The V call is TRBV4-1, the J call TRBJ1-1, with a possible D match to TRBD1 (5 bases). The CDR3 runs to 16 residues. Trimming removed 4 bases from V and 0 bases from J, with 15 bases in between. Germline CDR1 is MGHRA and CDR2 is YSYEKL. CDR3 loop: CASSPLGEGMNTEAFF. The CDR3, as DNA: TGCGCCAGCAGCCCTCTAGGGGAAGGTATGAACACTGAAGCTTTCTTT.

The chain couples TRBV19 to TRBJ1-5, with D tentatively TRBD1 (5 bases). This CDR3 region has 15 residues. Germline V CDR1 and CDR2: LNHDA, SQIVND (reference sequence). V was shortened by 6 bases and J by 1 base, with 13 bases between the two germline ends. The CDR3 protein is CASSPGSGSNQPQHF. The CDR3 DNA sequence: TGTGCCAGTAGCCCCGGTTCAGGGAGCAATCAGCCCCAGCATTTT.

The V gene is TRBV5-1, the J gene TRBJ2-5, with 8 nucleotides matching TRBD2. Germline values: CDR1 SGHRS, CDR2 YFSETQ. V shed 4 bases and J 5 bases; nucleotides not matched to a gene: 7. This CDR3 contains 14 residues. The CDR3 protein is CASSGTRTGETQYF. CDR3 nucleotide sequence: TGCGCCAGCAGCGGGACTAGAACGGGGGAGACCCAGTACTTC.

The chain combines TRBV7-9 with TRBJ2-3; D is unresolved. Between the trimmed V and J ends, which lost 7 bases and 1 base, there was a span of 6 bases. Looked up from germline, CDR1 is SEHNR and CDR2 is FQNEAQ (reference sequence). The CDR3 length is 12 residues. The CDR3 sequence is CASTPGTDTQYF. For the CDR3, the DNA is TGTGCCAGCACCCCTGGCACAGATACGCAGTATTTT.

This clone was recorded once. The chain is built from TRBV19 and TRBJ1-3; D possibly corresponds to TRBD1 (6 bases). The CDR3 extends over 16 amino acids. V shed 5 bases and J shed 5 bases, with 19 bases lying between them. Germline V CDR1 and CDR2: LNHDA, SQIVND (reference sequence). The CDR3 nucleotides are TGTGCCAGTAGTCCCCCCTTACAGGGAACCCGAAACACCATATATTTT. Translating it yields CASSPPLQGTRNTIYF.

This chain's CDR3 is CASSLNNNQPQHF. CDR3 bases: TGTGCCAGCAGTTTAAACAACAATCAGCCCCAGCATTTT. The chain joins TRBV12-3 or TRBV12-4 to TRBJ1-5; no firm D call. V lost 2 bases to trimming and J lost 3 bases, with 5 bases between them. This CDR3 contains 13 residues.

The chain employs TRBV3-1 (or the pseudogene TRBV3-2) and TRBJ2-2; D may be TRBD2 (6 bases). The V gene's germline CDR1 is LGHDT and CDR2 YNNKEL (reference sequence). There are 14 residues in the CDR3. V was pared by 5 bases and J by 6 bases, with 13 bases between. The CDR3 nucleotides are TGTGCCAGCAGCTGGACTAAGGACTCCGGGGAGCTGTTTTTT. Translating gives CASSWTKDSGELFF.

This chain links TRBV2 with TRBJ1-6, with 7 bases aligning to TRBD1. The CDR3 consists of 14 residues. Germline loops: CDR1 SNHLY, CDR2 FYNNEI. Trimming took 7 bases from V and 5 from J; bases not matched to a gene: 5. CDR3 nucleotides: TGTGCCAGCAAACGAACAGGGGATAATTCACCCCTCCACTTT. Protein product: CASKRTGDNSPLHF.

This clone was seen just once. J is TRBJ1-2 and V is TRBV6-5; 8 nucleotides align to TRBD1. The CDR3 sequence is 14 residues long. After removal of 4 bases from V and 6 bases from J, the junction contained 7 bases not matched to a gene. Looked up from germline, CDR1 is MNHEY and CDR2 is SVGAGI. CDR3 nucleotides: TGTGCCAGCAGTTTACGACAGGGGTTCGATGGCTACACCTTC. Protein: CASSLRQGFDGYTF.

V and J are TRBV30 and TRBJ1-6; 7 bases are a match to TRBD1. The CDR3 has 13 amino acids. V gave up 3 bases and J gave up 10 bases; unmatched junction bases: 6. CDR1 and CDR2 from the germline V gene are GTSNPN and SVGIG (reference sequence). CDR3 sequence: CAWRRQGGSPLHF. The CDR3 coding sequence is TGTGCCTGGAGAAGACAGGGTGGGTCACCCCTCCACTTT.

V usage is TRBV28 and J usage is TRBJ1-2; a possible D gene is TRBD1 (6 bases). CDR3 length: 13 amino acids. Germline loops: CDR1 MDHEN, CDR2 SYDVKM. Deletions cut 9 bases from V and 4 bases from J, with 15 bases between. CDR3 bases: TGTGCCAGTACCGAGTTAGGGGGCTATGGCTACACCTTC. Translating gives CASTELGGYGYTF.

This clone was recorded only once. The chain combines TRBV13 with TRBJ1-2; 10 nucleotides line up with TRBD1. The trim removed 2 bases at V and 0 bases at J, leaving 12 bases unmatched. There are 19 residues in the CDR3. Germline V gene data show CDR1 as PRHDT and CDR2 as FYEKMQ (reference sequence). DNA of the CDR3: TGTGCCAGCAGCTTAAGGTTTGGACAGGGGGTTGAAGCTAACTATGGCTACACCTTC. Its translation: CASSLRFGQGVEANYGYTF. The entire variable domain, with the rest obtained from reference TRBV13 and TRBJ1-2, is as follows: AAGVIQSPRHLIKEKRETATLKCYPIPRHDTVYWYQQGPGQDPQFLISFYEKMQSDKGSIPDRFSAQQFSDYHSELNMSSLELGDSALYFCASSLRFGQGVEANYGYTFGSGTRLTVV.

V and J are TRBV2 and TRBJ2-5, with 10 bases matching TRBD1. The germline V gene has CDR1 SNHLY and CDR2 FYNNEI. CDR3 length equals 15 residues. Trimming at V came to 5 bases and at J to 5 bases, leaving 8 bases not matched to a gene. This CDR3 is CASSTTGTGVETQYF. The CDR3 DNA is TGTGCCAGCAGTACAACGGGGACAGGGGTCGAGACCCAGTACTTC.